Below are 4 T cell receptor beta chains sequenced from a single sample in a study of T cell clonality in common variable immunodeficiency. Assay: immunoSEQ multiplex PCR; the TCRdb copy retains only in-frame clones and omits some. The sample contains 40,000 to 45,000 clones, none of them singletons. Input material: peripheral blood mononuclear cells. These receptors originate from a person between 18 and 75 years old in good health.

Regarding this clone: Read data end 3 residues before the CDR3 end; the end is taken from the germline J gene. This sequence joins TRBV19 and TRBJ2-1; 11 nucleotides agree with TRBD2. The germline gives CDR1 LNHDA, CDR2 SQIVND (reference sequence). The V segment lost 1 base and the J segment 8 bases; nucleotides outside the gene matches: 13. The CDR3 runs 18 residues. CDR3 bases read: TGTGCCAGTAGTATAGGCTCTAGCGGGAGGCCATTTTGGGATGAG. Its translation: CASSIGSSGRPFWDE. The entire CDR3 protein reads CASSIGSSGRPFWDEQFF.

This clone was counted many times. The read is 3 residues too short to cover the CDR3 end, so that end is filled in from the germline J gene. The V call is TRBV29-1, the J call TRBJ1-5; D perhaps matches TRBD1 (6 bases). Trimming took 0 bases from V and 6 from J, leaving 12 bases between them. The CDR3 runs 14 residues. The germline CDR1 and CDR2 sequences are SQVTM and ANQGSEA. The CDR3 reads CSVEEGGGSQPQHF. The CDR3 bases that were read are TGCAGCGTTGAAGAAGGGGGTGGGAGTCAGCCC.

This clone was picked up many times. The read finishes 3 residues shy of the CDR3 end, and the germline J gene is used to complete it. The chain combines TRBV13 with TRBJ2-3; 8 nucleotides agree with TRBD2. Germline V gives CDR1 PRHDT, CDR2 FYEKMQ (reference sequence). The CDR3 sequence is 16 residues long. V lost 4 bases and J lost 2; bases outside the gene matches: 8. The part of the CDR3 DNA that was read is TGTGCCAGCAGCTGGAAAGCGGGAGTGGTCACAGATACG. It specifies CASSWKAGVVTDT. The whole CDR3 protein reads CASSWKAGVVTDTQYF.

About this clone: The read terminates 3 residues before the CDR3 end, so the remaining end is supplied by the germline J gene. The J gene is TRBJ1-1, the V gene TRBV19, with TRBD1 matching 11 bases. The CDR3 loop spans 15 amino acids. Looked up from germline, CDR1 is LNHDA and CDR2 is SQIVND (reference sequence). Trimming took 8 bases from V and 7 from J; bases not matched to a gene: 12. The sequenced part of the CDR3 DNA is TGTGCCAGTGGAACTTCTCGGACAGGGGGCTTTGAA. This codes for CASGTSRTGGFE. The full-length CDR3 reads as CASGTSRTGGFEAFF.